This T cell receptor beta chain came from a study of T cells after posttransplantation cyclophosphamide. Findings and limits, study-wide: TRB overlap between skin or GI tissue T cells and blood was limited. Later post-transplant blood repertoires were often dominated by donor CD8+ memory clones. Recipient CMV seropositivity and CMV reactivation strongly tracked TRB clonality.

On the day of bone marrow donation, the related graft donor provided peripheral blood. Comment on this clone: Its antigen is not identified.

Germline V CDR1 and CDR2: SGHTA, FQGNSA. This CDR3 contains 13 residues. Trimming took 5 bases from V and 5 from J, leaving 9 bases between them. The protocol was immunoSEQ multiplex PCR, while the TCRdb copy is restricted to in-frame clones and leaves out a portion. The data contain under 75,000 clones, roughly 93% of them singletons. The material sequenced was PBMCs. This receptor was identified in a woman aged 30 to 39 in good health and a related stem cell transplant donor. V and J are TRBV7-2 and TRBJ1-4; a weak D match, TRBD1 (5 bases). The CDR3 loop reads CASSGDWNEKLFF. The CDR3 DNA is TGTGCCAGCAGCGGGGACTGGAATGAAAAACTGTTTTTT.